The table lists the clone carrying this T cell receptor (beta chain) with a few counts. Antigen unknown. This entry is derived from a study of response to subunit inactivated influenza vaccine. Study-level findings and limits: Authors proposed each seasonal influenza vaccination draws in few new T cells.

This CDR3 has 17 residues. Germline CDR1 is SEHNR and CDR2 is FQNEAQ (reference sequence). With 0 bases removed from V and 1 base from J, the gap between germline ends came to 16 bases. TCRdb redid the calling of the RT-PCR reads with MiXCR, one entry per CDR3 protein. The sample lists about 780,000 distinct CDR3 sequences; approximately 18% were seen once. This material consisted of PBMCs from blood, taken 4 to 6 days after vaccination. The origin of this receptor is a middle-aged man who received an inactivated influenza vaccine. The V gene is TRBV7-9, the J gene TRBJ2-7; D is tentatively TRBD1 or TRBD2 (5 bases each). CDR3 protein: CASSLARSGPLSYEQYF. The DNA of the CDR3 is TGTGCCAGCAGCTTAGCGCGTTCGGGGCCTCTGTCCTACGAGCAGTACTTC.